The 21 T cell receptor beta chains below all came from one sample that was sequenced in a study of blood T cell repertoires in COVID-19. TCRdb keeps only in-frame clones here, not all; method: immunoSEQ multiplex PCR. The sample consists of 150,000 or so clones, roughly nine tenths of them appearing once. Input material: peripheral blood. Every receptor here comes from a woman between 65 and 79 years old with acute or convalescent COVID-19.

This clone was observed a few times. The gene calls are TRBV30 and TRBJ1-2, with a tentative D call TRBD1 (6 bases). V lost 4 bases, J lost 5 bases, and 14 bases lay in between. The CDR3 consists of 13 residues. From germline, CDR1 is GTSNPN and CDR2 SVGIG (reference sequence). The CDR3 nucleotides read TGTGCCTGGATTACAGGGAGTGGGTATGGCTACACCTTC. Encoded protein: CAWITGSGYGYTF. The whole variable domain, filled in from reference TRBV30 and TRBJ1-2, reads SQTIHQWPATLVQPVGSPLSLECTVEGTSNPNLYWYRQAAGRGLQLLFYSVGIGQISSEVPQNLSASRPQDRQFILSSKKLLLSDSGFYLCAWITGSGYGYTFGSGTRLTVV.

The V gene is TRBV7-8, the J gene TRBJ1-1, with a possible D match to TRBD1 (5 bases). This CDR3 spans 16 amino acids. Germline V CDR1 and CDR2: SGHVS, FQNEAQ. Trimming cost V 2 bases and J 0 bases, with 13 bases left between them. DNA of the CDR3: TGTGCCAGCAGCTTACAGAACAGGAAAATGAACACTGAAGCTTTCTTT. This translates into CASSLQNRKMNTEAFF. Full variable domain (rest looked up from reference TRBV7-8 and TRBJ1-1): GAGVSQSPRYKVAKRGQDVALRCDPISGHVSLFWYQQALGQGPEFLTYFQNEAQLDKSGLPSDRFFAERPEGSVSTLKIQRTQQEDSAVYLCASSLQNRKMNTEAFFGQGTRLTVV.

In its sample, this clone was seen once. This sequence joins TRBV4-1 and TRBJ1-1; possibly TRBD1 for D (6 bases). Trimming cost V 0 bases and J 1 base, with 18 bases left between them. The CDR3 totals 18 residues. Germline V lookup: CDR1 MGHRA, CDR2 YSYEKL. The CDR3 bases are TGCGCCAGCAGCCAAGACCCCGGCTGGGCACAGGGGAACACTGAAGCTTTCTTT. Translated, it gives CASSQDPGWAQGNTEAFF.

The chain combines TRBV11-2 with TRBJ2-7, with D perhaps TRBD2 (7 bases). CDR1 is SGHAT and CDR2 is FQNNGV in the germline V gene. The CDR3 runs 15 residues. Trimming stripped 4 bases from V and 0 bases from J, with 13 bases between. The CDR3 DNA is TGTGCCAGCAGCTCCAGAGGGGGGGGCTCCTACGAGCAGTACTTC. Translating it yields CASSSRGGGSYEQYF.

CDR3 DNA sequence: TGTGCCAGTAGTAAGCAGACAGGGTGGAGATCAATTGTGCAGTTCTTC. It encodes CASSKQTGWRSIVQFF. The chain has TRBV19 and TRBJ2-1; 7 bases line up with TRBD1. The ends lost 4 bases at V and 12 bases at J; junction bases unmatched: 18. The CDR3 length is 16 residues. Germline loops: CDR1 LNHDA, CDR2 SQIVND (reference sequence).

The CDR3 reads CASIPEAGSSGNTIYF. For the CDR3, the DNA is TGTGCCAGCATCCCGGAGGCAGGCAGCTCTGGAAACACCATATATTTT. This chain connects TRBV2 to TRBJ1-3; D is ambiguous. This CDR3 is 16 amino acids long. Germline CDR1 SNHLY, CDR2 FYNNEI. Trimming shortened V by 7 bases and J by 0 bases, and 16 bases separated the two germline ends.

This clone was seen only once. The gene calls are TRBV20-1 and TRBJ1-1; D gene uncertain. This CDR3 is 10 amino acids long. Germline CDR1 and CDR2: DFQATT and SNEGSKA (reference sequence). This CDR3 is CRAPPGETFF. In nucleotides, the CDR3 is TGCAGGGCCCCACCGGGTGAGACTTTCTTT.

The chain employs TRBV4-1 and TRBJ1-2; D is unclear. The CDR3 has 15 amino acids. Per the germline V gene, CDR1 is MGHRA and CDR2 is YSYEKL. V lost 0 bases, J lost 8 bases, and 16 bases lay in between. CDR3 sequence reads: CASSQELSGLGGYTF. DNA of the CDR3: TGCGCCAGCAGCCAAGAGCTTTCAGGCTTAGGCGGCTACACCTTC.

CDR3 region: CASSYGGQGNYGYTF. The CDR3, as DNA: TGTGCCAGCAGTTATGGAGGACAGGGTAACTATGGCTACACCTTC. The V gene is TRBV6-2 or TRBV6-3, the J gene TRBJ1-2; 8 bases are shared with TRBD1. V shed 3 bases, J shed 1 base, and the junction held 4 bases outside the gene matches. Germline V gene lookup returns CDR1 MNHEY and CDR2 SVGEGT. The CDR3 is made up of 15 amino acids.

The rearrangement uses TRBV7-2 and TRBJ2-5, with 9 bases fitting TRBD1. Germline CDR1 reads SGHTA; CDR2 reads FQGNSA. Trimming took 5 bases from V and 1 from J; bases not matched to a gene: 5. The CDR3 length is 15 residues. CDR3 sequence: CASSKGQGPQETQYF. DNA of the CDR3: TGTGCCAGCAGCAAAGGACAGGGGCCCCAAGAGACCCAGTACTTC. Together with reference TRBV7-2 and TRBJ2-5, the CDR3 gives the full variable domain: GAGVSQSPSNKVTEKGKDVELRCDPISGHTALYWYRQSLGQGLEFLIYFQGNSAPDKSGLPSDRFSAERTGGSVSTLTIQRTQQEDSAVYLCASSKGQGPQETQYFGPGTRLLVL.

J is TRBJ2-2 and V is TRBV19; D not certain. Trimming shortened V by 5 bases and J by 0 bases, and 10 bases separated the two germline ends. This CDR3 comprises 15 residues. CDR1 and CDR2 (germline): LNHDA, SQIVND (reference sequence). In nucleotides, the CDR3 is TGTGCCAGTAGTCCCTGGCGGTCGAACACCGGGGAGCTGTTTTTT. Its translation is CASSPWRSNTGELFF.

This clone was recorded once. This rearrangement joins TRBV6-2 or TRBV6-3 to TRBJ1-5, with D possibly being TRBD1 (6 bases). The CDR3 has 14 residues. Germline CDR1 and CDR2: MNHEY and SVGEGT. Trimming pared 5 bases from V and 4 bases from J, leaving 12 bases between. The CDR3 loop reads CASSPGVANQPQHF. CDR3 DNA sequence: TGTGCCAGCAGTCCAGGGGTTGCAAATCAGCCCCAGCATTTT.

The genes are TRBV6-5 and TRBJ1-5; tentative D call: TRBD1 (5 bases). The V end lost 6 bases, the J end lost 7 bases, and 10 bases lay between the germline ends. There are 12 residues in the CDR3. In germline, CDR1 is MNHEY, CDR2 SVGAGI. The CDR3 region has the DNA TGTGCCAGCAGCGGGGGGTTACAGCCCCAGCATTTT. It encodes CASSGGLQPQHF.

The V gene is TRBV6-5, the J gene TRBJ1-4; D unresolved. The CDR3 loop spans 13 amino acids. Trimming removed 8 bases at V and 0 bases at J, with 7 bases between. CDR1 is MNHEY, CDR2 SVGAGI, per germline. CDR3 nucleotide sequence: TGTGCCAGCGGAGCAACAACTAATGAAAAACTGTTTTTT. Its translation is CASGATTNEKLFF.

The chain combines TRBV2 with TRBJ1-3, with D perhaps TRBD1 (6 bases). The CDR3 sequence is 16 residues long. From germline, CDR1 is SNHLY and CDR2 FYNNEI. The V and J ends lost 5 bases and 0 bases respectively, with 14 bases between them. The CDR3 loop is CASSTRDTYSGNTIYF. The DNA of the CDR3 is TGTGCCAGCAGTACTCGGGACACCTACTCTGGAAACACCATATATTTT.

CDR3 sequence (DNA): TGTGCCAGCAGCGTGGGACTAGCGGTTTACGAGCAGTACTTC. It codes for CASSVGLAVYEQYF. This rearrangement joins TRBV7-2 to TRBJ2-7, with 11 bases aligning to TRBD2. The CDR3 extends over 14 amino acids. In germline, CDR1 is SGHTA, CDR2 FQGNSA. Losses at the gene ends were 5 bases for V and 4 bases for J; bases not matched to a gene: 4. The entire variable domain, with the rest obtained from reference TRBV7-2 and TRBJ2-7, is as follows: GAGVSQSPSNKVTEKGKDVELRCDPISGHTALYWYRQSLGQGLEFLIYFQGNSAPDKSGLPSDRFSAERTGGSVSTLTIQRTQQEDSAVYLCASSVGLAVYEQYFGPGTRLTVT.

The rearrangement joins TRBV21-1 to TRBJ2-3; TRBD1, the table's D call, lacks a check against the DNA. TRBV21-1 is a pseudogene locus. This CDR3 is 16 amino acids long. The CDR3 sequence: CASFTPGQGDTDTQYF. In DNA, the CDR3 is TGTGCCAGCTTCACTCCGGGACAGGGGGACACAGATACGCAGTATTTT.

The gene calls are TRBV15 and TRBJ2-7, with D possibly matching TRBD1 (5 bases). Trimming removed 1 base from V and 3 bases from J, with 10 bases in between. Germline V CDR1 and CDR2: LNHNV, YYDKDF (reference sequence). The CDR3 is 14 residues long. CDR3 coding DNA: TGTGCCACCAGCAGAGGAAGGGGAAACTACGAGCAGTACTTC. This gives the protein CATSRGRGNYEQYF.

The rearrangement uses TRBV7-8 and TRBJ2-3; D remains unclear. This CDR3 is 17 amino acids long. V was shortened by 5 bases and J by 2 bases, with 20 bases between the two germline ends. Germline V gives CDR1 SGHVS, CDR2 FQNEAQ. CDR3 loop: CASSPTDTSLSTDTQYF. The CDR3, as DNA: TGTGCCAGCAGCCCTACCGACACATCCCTCTCCACAGATACGCAGTATTTT.

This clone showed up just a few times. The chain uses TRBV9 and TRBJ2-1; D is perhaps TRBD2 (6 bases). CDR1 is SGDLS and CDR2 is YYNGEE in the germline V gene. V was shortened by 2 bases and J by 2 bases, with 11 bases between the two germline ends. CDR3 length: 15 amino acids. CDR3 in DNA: TGTGCCAGCAGCGTTGGGGGGTTAACCTACAATGAGCAGTTCTTC. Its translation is CASSVGGLTYNEQFF.

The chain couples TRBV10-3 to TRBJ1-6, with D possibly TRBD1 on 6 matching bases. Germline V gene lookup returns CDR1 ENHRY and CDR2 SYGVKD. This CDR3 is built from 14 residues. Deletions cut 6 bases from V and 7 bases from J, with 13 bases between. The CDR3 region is CAISPGTKNSPLHF. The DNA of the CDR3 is TGTGCCATCAGCCCCGGGACAAAAAATTCACCCCTCCACTTT.